This T cell receptor beta chain was recovered during a study of early T cells in non-severe SARS-CoV-2 infection (dated by TCRdb to the early 2020s). A note on the overall study: Because TCR sequencing relied on bulk RNA taken from unsorted whole blood, pairing of alpha and beta chains was not possible.

From the cysteine up to the phenylalanine, the CDR3 has a length of 16 residues. Only the CDR3 portion is preserved as DNA: 48 bases, with reading frame beginning at the first base. At the junction V is shortened by 5 bases and J by 0 bases; bases outside the gene matches: 8. Based on the germline V gene, the CDR1 and CDR2 sequences are SGHDT and YYEEEE. Results the study describes overall, beyond this receptor: VDJdb matching was skewed toward anti-spike CD8 responses, so virus-specific expansions were likely underestimated and private and CD4 specificities were missed.

The study was a case-control design nested within a healthcare worker cohort in London, UK, with weekly nasopharyngeal swab PCR tests and blood sampling. Healthcare workers were recruited between 23 and 31 March 2020, during the week of the UK lockdown, and were followed weekly for up to 16 weeks. The library relied on 5' RACE. The sample was run on a NextSeq 500. Unique molecular identifiers were attached to individual cDNA molecules in the TCR library protocol so that sequencing error and PCR bias could be corrected. Sequencing covered both TCR alpha and beta chains, and within each sample the abundances of alpha and beta sequences were tightly co-correlated. The source study handled its data this way. Decombinator V4 was used to annotate the V gene, J gene and CDR3 of the TCR sequences. TCRs were defined as expanded if a significant change between any two time points was detected under a Poisson model with p below 0.0001. Abundances of TCRs were expressed as counts per million after normalisation to the total number of TCRs sequenced in each sample. MAIT TCRs were defined by TRAV1-2 paired with TRAJ12, TRAJ20 or TRAJ33, and iNKT TCRs by TRAV10 paired with TRAJ18. VDJdb, accessed 1 November 2021, was searched for CMV, EBV and SARS-CoV-2 annotated TCRs, with TCRs annotated for multiple antigens excluded. The public reads were reprocessed in TCRdb via fastp at Q25 and MiXCR, keeping in-frame beta chains. Entries that share a CDR3 protein sequence are merged under the most common genes and DNA. The V and J calls were not made by the authors but by TCRdb's processing. The sample table shows 30,000 to 40,000 distinct CDR3 sequences, and roughly 6% are seen once. About 5.3% of the sample rests with the top ten.

This clonotype occurred many times. Its antigen specificity is not known. It has no much larger one-base neighbor in the sample; base qualities were not kept. The sequenced material came from whole blood. The sequence was obtained from an adult who was a healthcare worker with PCR-confirmed SARS-CoV-2 infection or an uninfected control (not recorded which). The rearranged segments are TRBV5-6 and TRBJ2-1, and TRBD2 aligns with 7 junction nucleotides. In nucleotides, the sequence is TGTGCCAGCAGTTACTCTAGCGGCCTCTCCTACAATGAGCAGTTCTTC. It codes for CASSYSSGLSYNEQFF.